These 7 T cell receptor beta chains came from one sample sequenced in a study of T cells after yellow fever vaccination. TCRdb redid the calling of the 5' RACE reads with MiXCR, one entry per CDR3 protein. This sample carries a few hundred thousand distinct CDR3 sequences, roughly 10% of them seen once, and the ten largest clones take less than 20%. The input for sequencing was PBMCs, taken on the day of the first yellow fever vaccination. These receptors were obtained from a man aged 18-30 years who received the YFV17D yellow fever vaccine.

This clonotype was seen repeatedly, ten times or more. The genes are TRBV7-2 and TRBJ1-4; D gene unclear. Trimming removed 1 base at V and 3 bases at J, with 15 bases between. The length of the CDR3 is 17 residues. In germline, CDR1 is SGHTA, CDR2 FQGNSA. In nucleotides, the CDR3 is TGTGCCAGCAGCTTAGGCCCCCCAGGAATGGCTAATGAAAAACTGTTTTTT. This gives the protein CASSLGPPGMANEKLFF.

This clonotype showed up many times. The V and J genes are TRBV12-3 or TRBV12-4 and TRBJ2-2, with D unclear. The CDR3 spans 14 residues. Deletions cut 1 base from V and 4 bases from J, with 7 bases between. The CDR3 sequence: CASSLGASTGELFF. As DNA, the CDR3 is TGTGCCAGCAGTTTAGGTGCCAGCACCGGGGAGCTGTTTTTT.

The chain recombines TRBV5-5 with TRBJ2-1, with TRBD2 identical over 7 bases. The V gene end was trimmed by 6 bases and the J gene end by 8 bases; junction bases not matched to a gene: 11. Germline V gene sequence: CDR1 SGHKS, CDR2 YYEKEE (reference sequence). This CDR3 is built from 14 residues. The CDR3 loop reads CASTRVGGGYEQFF. As DNA, the CDR3 is TGTGCCAGCACCCGTGTCGGGGGAGGGTATGAGCAGTTCTTC.

This clonotype was recorded a few times. The chain carries TRBV4-3 and TRBJ2-3; D not resolved. The V gene lost 2 bases and the J gene lost 5 bases, with 8 bases spanning the gap. The germline V gene has CDR1 LGHNA and CDR2 YSLEER. The CDR3 loop spans 13 amino acids. The CDR3 loop reads CASSQSVLDTQYF. The CDR3 nucleotides are TGCGCCAGCAGCCAATCCGTATTAGATACGCAGTATTTT.

V is TRBV11-3 and J is TRBJ2-3; D is unresolved. V was pared by 1 base and J by 4 bases, with 15 bases between. Per germline, CDR1 SGHNT and CDR2 YENEEA. This CDR3 has 16 amino acids. The CDR3 nucleotides read TGTGCCAGCAGCTTAGGTCGACGGCCCGACCCAGATACGCAGTATTTT. This gives the protein CASSLGRRPDPDTQYF.

A few counts support this clonotype. The chain recombines TRBV29-1 with TRBJ2-1; TRBD2 might be the D (5 bases). The CDR3 runs 13 residues. The germline V and J ends were trimmed by 3 bases and 7 bases, with 13 bases remaining between them. Germline V gene sequence: CDR1 SQVTM, CDR2 ANQGSEA. CDR3 sequence reads: CSVESSAGNEQFF. Here the CDR3 DNA reads TGCAGCGTTGAGAGTAGCGCCGGAAATGAGCAGTTCTTC.

This clonotype occurred many times. This sequence joins TRBV30 and TRBJ2-5, with D maybe TRBD2 (5 bases). V gave up 5 bases and J gave up 8 bases, with 12 bases separating them. The CDR3 runs to 11 residues. Germline V gives CDR1 GTSNPN, CDR2 SVGIG (reference sequence). The CDR3, as DNA: TGTGCCTGGGAGATCAGCGGAACCCAGTACTTC. Residues: CAWEISGTQYF.